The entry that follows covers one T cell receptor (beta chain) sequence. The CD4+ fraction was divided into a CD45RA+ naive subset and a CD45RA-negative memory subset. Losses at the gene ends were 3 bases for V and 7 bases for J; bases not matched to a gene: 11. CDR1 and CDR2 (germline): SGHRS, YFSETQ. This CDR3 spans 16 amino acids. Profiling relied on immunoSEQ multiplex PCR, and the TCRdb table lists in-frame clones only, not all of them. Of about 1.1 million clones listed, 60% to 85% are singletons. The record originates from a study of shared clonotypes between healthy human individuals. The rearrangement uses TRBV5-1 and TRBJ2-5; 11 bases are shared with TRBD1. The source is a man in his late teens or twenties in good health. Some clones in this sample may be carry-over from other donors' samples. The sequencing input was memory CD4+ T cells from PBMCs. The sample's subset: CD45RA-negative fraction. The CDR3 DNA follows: TGCGCCAGCAGCTCTATTGGACAGGGGGCGAGAGGGACCCAGTACTTC. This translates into CASSSIGQGARGTQYF.